This TCR beta chain derives from a study of blood T cell repertoires in COVID-19. In the study overall: Samples of COVID-19 (acute and convalescent) were obtained from the United States, Italy and Spain. Nucleic acid was either cDNA or gDNA, and it came from T cells, B-cell-depleted T cells, or PBMCs.

Germline CDR1 and CDR2: SEHNR and FQNEAQ (reference sequence). The junction had 3 bases not matched to a gene; V was cut back by 1 base and J by 0 bases. This CDR3 has 17 residues. Original data processing: For nucleated cells, counts were estimated from reference gene primer amplification. Method: immunoSEQ multiplex PCR; TCRdb's copy keeps in-frame clones and lacks some. V, J and clone size were drawn from that table, and D and trimming were deduced from the DNA. The data contain 400,000 to 550,000 clones, around 88% of them singletons. The gene calls are TRBV7-9 and TRBJ2-6; 7 bases fit TRBD1. The sequence was obtained from a woman aged 25 to 39 with acute or convalescent COVID-19. The specimen was peripheral blood. CDR3 in amino acids: CASSLVGGNSGANVLTF. In DNA, the CDR3 is TGTGCCAGCAGCTTAGTAGGGGGCAACTCTGGGGCCAACGTCCTGACTTTC.